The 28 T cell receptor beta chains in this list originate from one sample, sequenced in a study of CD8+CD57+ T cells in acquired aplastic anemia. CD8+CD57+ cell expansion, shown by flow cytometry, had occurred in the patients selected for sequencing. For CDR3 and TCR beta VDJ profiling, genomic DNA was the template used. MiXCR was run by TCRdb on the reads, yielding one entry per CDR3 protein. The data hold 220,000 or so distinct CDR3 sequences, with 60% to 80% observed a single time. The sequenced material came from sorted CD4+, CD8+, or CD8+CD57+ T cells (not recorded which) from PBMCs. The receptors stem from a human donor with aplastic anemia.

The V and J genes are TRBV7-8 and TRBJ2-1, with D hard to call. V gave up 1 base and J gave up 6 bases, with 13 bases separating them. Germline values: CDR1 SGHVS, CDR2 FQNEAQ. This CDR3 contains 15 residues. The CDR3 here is CASSLGRNWVNEQFF. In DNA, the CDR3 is TGTGCCAGCAGCTTAGGAAGGAACTGGGTCAATGAGCAGTTCTTC.

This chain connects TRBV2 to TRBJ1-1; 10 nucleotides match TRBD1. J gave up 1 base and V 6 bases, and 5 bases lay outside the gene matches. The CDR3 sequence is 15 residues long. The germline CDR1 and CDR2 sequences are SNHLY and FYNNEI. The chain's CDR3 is CASSGTGAKNTEAFF. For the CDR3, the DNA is TGTGCCAGCAGCGGGACAGGGGCTAAGAACACTGAAGCTTTCTTT.

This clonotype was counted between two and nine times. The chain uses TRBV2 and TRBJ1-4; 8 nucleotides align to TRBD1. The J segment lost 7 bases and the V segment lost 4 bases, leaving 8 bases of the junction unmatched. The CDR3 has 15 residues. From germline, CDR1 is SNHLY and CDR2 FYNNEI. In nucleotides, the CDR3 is TGTGCCAGCAGTGCCCGGACAGGGCCTCGTGAAAAACTGTTTTTT. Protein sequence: CASSARTGPREKLFF. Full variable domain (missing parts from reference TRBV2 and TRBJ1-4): EPEVTQTPSHQVTQMGQEVILRCVPISNHLYFYWYRQILGQKVEFLVSFYNNEISEKSEIFDDQFSVERPDGSNFTLKIRSTKLEDSAMYFCASSARTGPREKLFFGSGTQLSVL.

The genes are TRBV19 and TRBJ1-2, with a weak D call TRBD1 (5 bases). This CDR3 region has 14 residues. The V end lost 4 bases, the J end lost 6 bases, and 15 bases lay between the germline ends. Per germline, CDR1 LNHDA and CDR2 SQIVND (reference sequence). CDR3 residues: CASSKDEGRHGYTF. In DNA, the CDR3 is TGTGCCAGTAGTAAAGACGAGGGACGACATGGCTACACCTTC.

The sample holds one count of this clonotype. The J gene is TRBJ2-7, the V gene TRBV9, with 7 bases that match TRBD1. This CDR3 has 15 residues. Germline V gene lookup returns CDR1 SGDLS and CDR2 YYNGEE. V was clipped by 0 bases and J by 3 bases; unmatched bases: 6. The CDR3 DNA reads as TGTGCCAGCAGCGTAGGGGCAGGGGGAGTCTACGAGCAGTACTTC. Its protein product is CASSVGAGGVYEQYF.

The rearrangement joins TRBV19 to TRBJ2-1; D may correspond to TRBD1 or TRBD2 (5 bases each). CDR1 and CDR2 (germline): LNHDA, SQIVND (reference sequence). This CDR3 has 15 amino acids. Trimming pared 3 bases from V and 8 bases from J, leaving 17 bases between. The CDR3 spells CASSMAGSGYYEQFF. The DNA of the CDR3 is TGTGCCAGTAGTATGGCAGGGAGTGGTTACTATGAGCAGTTCTTC.

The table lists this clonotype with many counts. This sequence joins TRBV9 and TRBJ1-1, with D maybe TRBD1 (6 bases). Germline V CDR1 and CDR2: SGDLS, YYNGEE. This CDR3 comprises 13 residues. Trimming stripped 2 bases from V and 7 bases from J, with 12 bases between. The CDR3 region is CASSVDSDFEAFF. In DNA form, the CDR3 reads TGTGCCAGCAGCGTGGACAGTGATTTTGAAGCTTTCTTT.

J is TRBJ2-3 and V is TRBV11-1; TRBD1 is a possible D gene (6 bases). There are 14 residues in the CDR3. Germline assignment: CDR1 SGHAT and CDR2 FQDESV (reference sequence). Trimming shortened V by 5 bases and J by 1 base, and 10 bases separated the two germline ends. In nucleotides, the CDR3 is TGTGCCAGCAGCAGACAGGTCCGCACAGATACGCAGTATTTT. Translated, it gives CASSRQVRTDTQYF.

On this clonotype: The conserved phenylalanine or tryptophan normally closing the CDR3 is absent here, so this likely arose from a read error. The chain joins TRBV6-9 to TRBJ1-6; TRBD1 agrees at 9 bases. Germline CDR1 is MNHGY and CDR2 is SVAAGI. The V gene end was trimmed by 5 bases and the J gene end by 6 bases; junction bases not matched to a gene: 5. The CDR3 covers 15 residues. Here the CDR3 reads CASSAGTGFNSPLHS. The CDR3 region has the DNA TGTGCCAGCAGTGCCGGGACAGGGTTTAATTCACCCCTCCACTCT.

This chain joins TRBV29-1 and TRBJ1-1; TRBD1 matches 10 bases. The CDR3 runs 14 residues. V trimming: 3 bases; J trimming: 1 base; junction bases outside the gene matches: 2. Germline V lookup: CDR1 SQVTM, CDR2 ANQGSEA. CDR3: CSVDGQGGNTEAFF. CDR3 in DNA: TGCAGCGTTGATGGACAGGGGGGGAACACTGAAGCTTTCTTT.

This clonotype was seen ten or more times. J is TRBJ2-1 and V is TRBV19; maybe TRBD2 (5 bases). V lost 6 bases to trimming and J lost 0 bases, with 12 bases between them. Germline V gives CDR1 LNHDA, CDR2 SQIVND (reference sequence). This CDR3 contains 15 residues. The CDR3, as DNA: TGTGCCAGTAGGATTGAGGGCAGCTCCTACAATGAGCAGTTCTTC. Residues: CASRIEGSSYNEQFF.

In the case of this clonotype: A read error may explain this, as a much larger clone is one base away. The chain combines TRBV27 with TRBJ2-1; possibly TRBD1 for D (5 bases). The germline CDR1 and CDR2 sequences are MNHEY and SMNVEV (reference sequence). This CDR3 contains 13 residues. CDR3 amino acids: CASSLSAGNEQSF. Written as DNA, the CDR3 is TGTGCCAGCAGTTTATCGGCAGGGAATGAGCAGTCCTTC.

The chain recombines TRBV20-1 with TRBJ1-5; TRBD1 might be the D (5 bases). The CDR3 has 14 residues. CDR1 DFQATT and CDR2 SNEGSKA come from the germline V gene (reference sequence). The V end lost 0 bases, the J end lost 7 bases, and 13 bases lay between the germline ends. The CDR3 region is CSAREGGARQPQHF. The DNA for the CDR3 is TGCAGTGCTAGAGAGGGCGGGGCTCGGCAGCCCCAGCATTTT.

The CDR3: CASRGLKETQYF. The CDR3 nucleotides read TGCGCCAGCCGTGGACTGAAAGAGACCCAGTACTTC. J is TRBJ2-5 and V is TRBV5-1, with D possibly being TRBD2 (5 bases). The CDR3 covers 12 residues. Trimming removed 7 bases from V and 3 bases from J, with 10 bases in between. Germline CDR1 SGHRS, CDR2 YFSETQ.

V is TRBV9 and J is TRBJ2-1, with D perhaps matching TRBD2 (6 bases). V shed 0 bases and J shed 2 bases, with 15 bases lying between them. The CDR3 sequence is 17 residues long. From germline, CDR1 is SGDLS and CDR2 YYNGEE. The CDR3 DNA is TGTGCCAGCAGCGTAGTAGGCGTGGAGGGCCCCTACAATGAGCAGTTCTTC. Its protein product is CASSVVGVEGPYNEQFF.

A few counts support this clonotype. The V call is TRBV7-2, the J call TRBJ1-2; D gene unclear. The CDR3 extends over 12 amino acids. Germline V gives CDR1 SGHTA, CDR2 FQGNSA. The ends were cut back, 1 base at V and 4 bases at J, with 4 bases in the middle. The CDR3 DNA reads TGTGCCAGCAGCTTAGGCAGCTATGGCTACACCTTC. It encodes CASSLGSYGYTF.

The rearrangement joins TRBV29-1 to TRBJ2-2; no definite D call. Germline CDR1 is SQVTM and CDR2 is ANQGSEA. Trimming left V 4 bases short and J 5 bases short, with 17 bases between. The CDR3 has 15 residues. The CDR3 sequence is CSVGLGGVATGELFF. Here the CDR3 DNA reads TGCAGCGTTGGATTGGGTGGTGTGGCTACCGGGGAGCTGTTTTTT.

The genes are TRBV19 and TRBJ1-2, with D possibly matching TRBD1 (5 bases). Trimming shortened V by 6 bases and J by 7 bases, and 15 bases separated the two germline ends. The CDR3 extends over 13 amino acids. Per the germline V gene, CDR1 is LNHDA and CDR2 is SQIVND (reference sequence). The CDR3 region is CASSPSPGGGYTF. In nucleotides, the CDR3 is TGTGCCAGTAGCCCTAGCCCCGGGGGTGGCTACACCTTC.

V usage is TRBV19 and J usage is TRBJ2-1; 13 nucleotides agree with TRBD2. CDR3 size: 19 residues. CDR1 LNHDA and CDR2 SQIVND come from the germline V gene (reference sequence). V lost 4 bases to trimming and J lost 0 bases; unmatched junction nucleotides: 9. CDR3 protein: CASSTAGTSGTYSYNEQFF. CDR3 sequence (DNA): TGTGCCAGTAGTACAGCCGGGACTAGCGGGACATACTCCTACAATGAGCAGTTCTTC.

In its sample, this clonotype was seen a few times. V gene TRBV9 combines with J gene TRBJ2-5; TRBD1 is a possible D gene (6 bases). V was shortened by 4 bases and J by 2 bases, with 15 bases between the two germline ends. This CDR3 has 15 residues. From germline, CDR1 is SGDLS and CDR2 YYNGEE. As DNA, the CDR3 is TGTGCCAGCAGCCCAGGACAGCTACTTCAAGAGACCCAGTACTTC. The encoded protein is CASSPGQLLQETQYF. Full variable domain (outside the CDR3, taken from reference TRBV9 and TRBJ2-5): DSGVTQTPKHLITATGQRVTLRCSPRSGDLSVYWYQQSLDQGLQFLIQYYNGEERAKGNILERFSAQQFPDLHSELNLSSLELGDSALYFCASSPGQLLQETQYFGPGTRLLVL.

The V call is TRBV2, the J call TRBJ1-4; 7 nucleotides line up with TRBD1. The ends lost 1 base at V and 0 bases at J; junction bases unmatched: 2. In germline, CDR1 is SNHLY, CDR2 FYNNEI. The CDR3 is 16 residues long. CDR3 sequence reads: CASSEGQGSTNEKLFF. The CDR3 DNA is TGTGCCAGCAGTGAAGGACAGGGCTCAACTAATGAAAAACTGTTTTTT.

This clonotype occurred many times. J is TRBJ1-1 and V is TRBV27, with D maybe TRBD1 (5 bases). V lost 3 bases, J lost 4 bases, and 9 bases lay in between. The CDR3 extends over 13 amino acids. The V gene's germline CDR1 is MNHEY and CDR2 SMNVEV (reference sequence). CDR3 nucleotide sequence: TGTGCCAGCAGTTTTACGGGGGGCACTGAAGCTTTCTTT. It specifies CASSFTGGTEAFF.

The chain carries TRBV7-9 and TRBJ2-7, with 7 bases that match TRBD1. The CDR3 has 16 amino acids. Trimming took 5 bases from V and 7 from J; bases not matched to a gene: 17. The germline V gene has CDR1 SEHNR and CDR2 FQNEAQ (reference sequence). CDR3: CASSPRPHRGSDEQYF. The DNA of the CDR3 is TGTGCCAGCAGCCCTCGACCCCACAGGGGTTCGGATGAGCAGTACTTC.

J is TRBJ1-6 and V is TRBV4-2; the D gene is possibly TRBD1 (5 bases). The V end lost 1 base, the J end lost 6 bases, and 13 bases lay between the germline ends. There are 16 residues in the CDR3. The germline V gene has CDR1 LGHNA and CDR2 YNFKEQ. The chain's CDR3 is CASSQAIRDGNSPLHF. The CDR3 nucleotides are TGTGCCAGCAGCCAAGCGATTCGGGACGGTAATTCACCCCTCCACTTT.

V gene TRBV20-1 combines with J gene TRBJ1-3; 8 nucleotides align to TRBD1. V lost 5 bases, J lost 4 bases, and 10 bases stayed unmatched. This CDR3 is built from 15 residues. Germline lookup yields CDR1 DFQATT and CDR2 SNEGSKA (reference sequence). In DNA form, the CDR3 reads TGCAGTGCTGGACCCGCAGGGGGCAAGGGAAACACCATATATTTT. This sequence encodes CSAGPAGGKGNTIYF.

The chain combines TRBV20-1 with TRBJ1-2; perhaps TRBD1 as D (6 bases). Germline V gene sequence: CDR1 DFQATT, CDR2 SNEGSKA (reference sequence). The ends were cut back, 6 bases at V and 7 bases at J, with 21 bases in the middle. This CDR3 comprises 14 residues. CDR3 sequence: CSAVSKGGTGGYTF. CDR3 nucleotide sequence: TGCAGTGCCGTCTCTAAGGGGGGTACCGGTGGCTACACCTTC.

This CDR3 reads CASRPASGVGETQYF. DNA of the CDR3: TGTGCCAGCAGACCCGCATCAGGGGTGGGAGAGACCCAGTACTTC. The chain combines TRBV7-9 with TRBJ2-5, with a weak D call TRBD1 (6 bases). The germline CDR1 and CDR2 sequences are SEHNR and FQNEAQ (reference sequence). Trimming removed 6 bases at V and 4 bases at J, with 18 bases between. The CDR3 covers 15 residues.

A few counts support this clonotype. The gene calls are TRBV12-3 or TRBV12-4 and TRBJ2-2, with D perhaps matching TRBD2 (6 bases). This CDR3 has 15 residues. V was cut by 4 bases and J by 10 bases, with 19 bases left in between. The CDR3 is CASSSSPDYSQELFF. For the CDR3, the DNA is TGTGCCAGCAGTTCCTCCCCGGACTACTCCCAGGAGCTGTTTTTT.